These 14 T cell receptor beta chains were sequenced from one sample in a study of human T cells and chemical hapten exposure. One entry per CDR3 protein, called by TCRdb with MiXCR from the RACE reads. Among some 150,000 distinct CDR3 sequences, over 9.5% were seen once, and the ten largest hold under 1.5%. The time point denotes: patch test 2, 6 weeks after DPC sensitization. The treatment here: therapeutic diphenylcyclopropenone sensitization with weekly scalp DPC. Source: whole blood, taken in connection with sensitization to the hapten diphenylcyclopropenone (DPC). All receptors derive from a woman aged 45 to 65 with alopecia areata. Some clones in this sample may be carry-over from other donors' samples.

There are many counts of this clonotype. The chain combines TRBV7-6 with TRBJ2-2; D gene ambiguous. The germline V gene encodes CDR1 SGHVS and CDR2 FNYEAQ. The CDR3 covers 13 residues. Trimming shortened V by 4 bases and J by 4 bases, and 7 bases separated the two germline ends. CDR3: CASSSGRTGELFF. The CDR3 nucleotides read TGTGCCAGCAGCTCCGGACGCACCGGGGAGCTGTTTTTT.

The V and J genes are TRBV7-2 and TRBJ2-3; D possibly corresponds to TRBD1 (6 bases). V gave up 5 bases and J gave up 7 bases, with 10 bases separating them. This CDR3 is 12 amino acids long. CDR1 SGHTA and CDR2 FQGNSA come from the germline V gene. CDR3 in amino acids: CASSQGYHTQYF. For the CDR3, the DNA is TGTGCCAGCAGCCAGGGGTACCATACGCAGTATTTT.

The chain carries TRBV29-1 and TRBJ2-5; perhaps TRBD2 as D (6 bases). The V end lost 5 bases, the J end lost 4 bases, and 11 bases lay between the germline ends. CDR1 and CDR2 from the germline V gene are SQVTM and ANQGSEA. The CDR3 sequence is 12 residues long. The CDR3 bases are TGCAGCGTTAAAACGCGGGGAGAGACCCAGTACTTC. This encodes CSVKTRGETQYF.

This clonotype was seen many times. One end of the junction varies from germline; a read error may be responsible. This chain uses TRBV12-3 or TRBV12-4 with TRBJ1-5; D unclear. CDR3 size: 12 residues. CDR3: CASSLGEVPPHF. The CDR3 bases are TGTGCCAGCAGTTTAGGAGAGGTCCCCCCGCATTTT.

This clonotype was detected ten times or more. This rearrangement joins TRBV6-1 to TRBJ2-1; 8 nucleotides align to TRBD2. From germline, CDR1 is MNHNS and CDR2 SASEGT. The trim removed 1 base at V and 7 bases at J, leaving 6 bases unmatched. The CDR3 totals 15 residues. The CDR3 loop reads CASSEGSGGWNEQFF. CDR3 DNA: TGTGCCAGCAGTGAAGGAAGCGGGGGTTGGAATGAGCAGTTCTTC.

In this sample, this clonotype turned up a few times. The chain links TRBV30 to TRBJ2-5, with 13 bases matching TRBD2. The CDR3 runs to 16 residues. V gave up 1 base and J gave up 4 bases; unmatched junction bases: 6. From germline, CDR1 is GTSNPN and CDR2 SVGIG (reference sequence). As DNA, the CDR3 is TGTGCCTGGAGTGCAGGACTAGCGGGAGCGGGAGAGACCCAGTACTTC. It specifies CAWSAGLAGAGETQYF.

CDR3 region: CASRRTGPSSYEQYF. CDR3 nucleotide sequence: TGTGCAAGTCGTCGTACAGGTCCAAGCTCCTACGAGCAGTACTTC. The rearrangement uses TRBV12-2 and TRBJ2-7; TRBD1 reflects the table's D call only, with no check against the DNA. TRBV12-2 is shown as a pseudogene. The CDR3 spans 15 residues.

This clonotype was observed at least ten times. The chain's CDR3 is CASSLEGRVFIPYEQYF. The DNA for the CDR3 is TGTGCCAGCAGCTTAGAAGGCAGGGTGTTTATCCCCTACGAGCAGTACTTC. This chain connects TRBV7-2 to TRBJ2-7; a weak D match, TRBD1 (5 bases). The CDR3 is 17 amino acids. Trimming left V 1 base short and J 2 bases short, with 18 bases between. The germline V gene has CDR1 SGHTA and CDR2 FQGNSA.

This clonotype was observed at least ten times. The rearrangement joins TRBV30 to TRBJ1-1; the D is unclear. V lost 7 bases, J lost 4 bases, and 10 bases lay in between. The CDR3 length is 11 residues. Per the germline V gene, CDR1 is GTSNPN and CDR2 is SVGIG (reference sequence). The CDR3 sequence: CAFRVPTEAFF. The DNA for the CDR3 is TGTGCCTTCCGGGTGCCCACTGAAGCTTTCTTT.

This clonotype was counted ten times or more. V usage is TRBV3-1 and J usage is TRBJ2-1; 13 bases map to TRBD2. The V gene end was trimmed by 4 bases and the J gene end by 2 bases; junction bases not matched to a gene: 11. This CDR3 has 19 amino acids. From germline, CDR1 is LGHDT and CDR2 YNNKEL (reference sequence). CDR3 coding DNA: TGTGCCAGCAGCCCGGGACTAGCGGGACCCATGGGGACCTACAATGAGCAGTTCTTC. Protein: CASSPGLAGPMGTYNEQFF.

The chain has TRBV11-2 and TRBJ2-5; a possible D gene is TRBD1 (6 bases). Trimming took off 4 bases at V and 1 base at J, with 13 bases between the two ends. CDR1 is SGHAT, CDR2 FQNNGV, per germline. This CDR3 spans 15 amino acids. CDR3 sequence (DNA): TGTGCCAGCAGCTCCACGGGGACACGCCAAGAGACCCAGTACTTC. It specifies CASSSTGTRQETQYF.

The chain links TRBV18 to TRBJ2-1; 7 bases are shared with TRBD2. CDR1 is KGHSH and CDR2 is LQKENI in the germline V gene. The CDR3 sequence is 15 residues long. With V trimmed by 3 bases and J by 4 bases, 6 bases remained unmatched. The CDR3 region is CASSPSLAEYNEQFF. CDR3 nucleotide sequence: TGTGCCAGCTCACCGTCTCTAGCGGAGTACAATGAGCAGTTCTTC.

This clonotype was detected many times. The CDR3 nucleotides read TGTGCCAGCAGCGTAGTCGGCTCCCAGAACGGGGAGCTGTTTTTT. The encoded protein is CASSVVGSQNGELFF. The chain links TRBV9 to TRBJ2-2; no definite D call. Per germline, CDR1 SGDLS and CDR2 YYNGEE. CDR3 length: 15 amino acids. Deletions cut 0 bases from V and 7 bases from J, with 13 bases between.

Many counts were recorded for this clonotype. This chain joins TRBV7-2 and TRBJ2-1; no definite D call. The length of the CDR3 is 13 residues. V lost 1 base and J 9 bases, leaving 10 bases between the germline ends. The germline gives CDR1 SGHTA, CDR2 FQGNSA. The CDR3 DNA is TGTGCCAGCAGCTTAGTAAGAAATACTGAGCAGTTCTTC. Amino acids: CASSLVRNTEQFF. The full variable domain, rest sourced from reference TRBV7-2 and TRBJ2-1, is GAGVSQSPSNKVTEKGKDVELRCDPISGHTALYWYRQSLGQGLEFLIYFQGNSAPDKSGLPSDRFSAERTGGSVSTLTIQRTQQEDSAVYLCASSLVRNTEQFFGPGTRLTVL.